A single sample is the source of the 24 T cell receptor beta chains below, sequenced in a study of tumor and adjacent non-tumor tissue in lung cancer. This sample's RNA came from whole unsorted tissue. TCRbeta libraries were built with three rounds of nested PCR, modified from ARM-PCR. TCRdb used MiXCR to reprocess the multiplex PCR reads, holding one entry per CDR3 protein. The table shows around 200,000 distinct CDR3 sequences, with about two thirds occurring only once. Material for sequencing was lung tumor tissue. The receptors were sampled from a man between 60 and 75 years old with non-small cell lung cancer.

This clonotype came up once. The chain uses TRBV12-3 or TRBV12-4 and TRBJ2-2, with D unclear. The V end lost 8 bases, the J end lost 7 bases, and 11 bases lay between the germline ends. CDR3 length: 12 amino acids. The CDR3: CASHDPLGELFF. CDR3 DNA: TGTGCCAGCCATGACCCACTCGGGGAGCTGTTTTTT.

This chain joins TRBV20-1 and TRBJ1-5, with D unclear. The germline V gene has CDR1 DFQATT and CDR2 SNEGSKA (reference sequence). The CDR3 loop spans 15 amino acids. With 0 bases removed from V and 1 base from J, the gap between germline ends came to 10 bases. This CDR3 reads CSAREQTCSNQPQHF. Written as DNA, the CDR3 is TGCAGTGCTAGAGAACAGACATGCAGCAATCAGCCCCAGCATTTT.

Concerning this clonotype: A read error may explain this, as a much larger clone is one base away. V and J are TRBV20-1 and TRBJ1-2; 10 bases map to TRBD1. This CDR3 has 14 amino acids. In germline, CDR1 is DFQATT, CDR2 SNEGSKA (reference sequence). CDR3 region: CSTRARQGAGGYTF. CDR3 nucleotide sequence: TGCAGTACTAGAGCGAGACAGGGGGCAGGGGGCTACACCTTC.

The chain uses TRBV11-1 and TRBJ2-3; tentative D call: TRBD2 (7 bases). Trimming stripped 9 bases from V and 2 bases from J, with 18 bases between. Germline values: CDR1 SGHAT, CDR2 FQDESV (reference sequence). The CDR3 covers 15 residues. The CDR3 protein is CASNSMAGATDTQYF. The CDR3 DNA reads TGTGCCAGTAACTCCATGGCGGGGGCCACAGATACGCAGTATTTT.

In its sample, this clonotype was seen once. A junction end diverges from the germline sequence, so it may reflect a read error. The CDR3 region is CASSKTGNYCYTF. The CDR3 bases are TGTGCCAGCAGCAAAACAGGGAACTATTGCTACACCTTC. V usage is TRBV6-1 and J usage is TRBJ1-2, with D tentatively TRBD1 (6 bases). CDR1 is MNHNS, CDR2 SASEGT, per germline. There are 13 residues in the CDR3.

A note on this clonotype: The junction differs from germline at one of its ends, possibly a read error. This rearrangement joins TRBV10-2 to TRBJ1-2, with D hard to call. Germline CDR1 and CDR2: WSHSY and SAAADI. This CDR3 has 14 amino acids. The CDR3 here is CASSESQEGYGYTF. The CDR3 DNA follows: TGCGCGAGCAGTGAGTCGCAGGAGGGCTATGGCTACACCTTC.

In regard to this clonotype: The junction departs from the called germline gene at one end, perhaps through a read error. The chain employs TRBV11-1 and TRBJ2-7; a weak D match, TRBD2 (5 bases). Germline CDR1 is SGHAT and CDR2 is FQDESV (reference sequence). The CDR3 consists of 17 residues. In nucleotides, the CDR3 is TGTGCCAGCAGCTTAGGAGTCTTTAGCGTGAGCTCCTACGAGAAGTACTTC. The encoded protein is CASSLGVFSVSSYEKYF.

This clonotype was found many times. The rearrangement links TRBV20-1 to TRBJ2-7; D is perhaps TRBD2 (6 bases). Trimming cost V 6 bases and J 4 bases, with 25 bases left between them. The CDR3 runs 16 residues. CDR1 and CDR2 from the germline V gene are DFQATT and SNEGSKA (reference sequence). CDR3 protein: CSAKTRVIRAGYEQYF. In DNA, the CDR3 is TGCAGTGCAAAAACGCGGGTCATCAGGGCGGGGTACGAGCAGTACTTC.

This clonotype was counted at least ten times. This chain connects TRBV20-1 to TRBJ1-5; 7 bases are a match to TRBD1. V shed 4 bases, J shed 4 bases, and the junction held 7 bases outside the gene matches. CDR3 size: 14 residues. From germline, CDR1 is DFQATT and CDR2 SNEGSKA (reference sequence). For the CDR3, the DNA is TGCAGTGCTACCTCGACAGGGCCTAATCAGCCCCAGCATTTT. It encodes CSATSTGPNQPQHF.

The chain has TRBV12-3 or TRBV12-4 and TRBJ2-3; the match to TRBD2 covers 7 bases. The length of the CDR3 is 14 residues. J gave up 7 bases and V 6 bases, and 10 bases lay outside the gene matches. CDR3 region: CASRGEGGAYTQYF. CDR3 DNA sequence: TGTGCCAGCAGGGGGGAGGGAGGAGCATATACGCAGTATTTT.

Comments on this clonotype: A read error may be the cause here, since a much bigger clone is one base away. No conserved phenylalanine or tryptophan ends this CDR3, so it is likely a read error. This chain joins TRBV11-3 and TRBJ2-7; TRBD2 matches 8 bases. This CDR3 is 14 amino acids long. After removal of 5 bases from V and 5 bases from J, the junction contained 8 bases not matched to a gene. Germline V gene data show CDR1 as SGHNT and CDR2 as YENEEA. CDR3: CASSPTRGAHEQYL. The DNA of the CDR3 is TGTGCCAGCAGCCCGACGCGGGGGGCCCACGAGCAGTACCTC.

Concerning this clonotype: At one boundary the junction diverges from the germline segment, which might be a read error. The J gene is TRBJ2-7, the V gene TRBV28, with TRBD1 matching over 7 bases. The CDR3 loop spans 15 amino acids. CDR1 and CDR2 (germline): MDHEN, SYDVKM. The CDR3 region is CVSRRRGGDGGEQYF. DNA for the CDR3: TGTGTCAGCAGGAGAAGAGGGGGCGACGGTGGGGAGCAGTACTTC.

The chain employs TRBV6-5 and TRBJ2-5, with D possibly being TRBD1 or TRBD2 (5 bases each). The CDR3 loop spans 14 amino acids. V was shortened by 5 bases and J by 11 bases, with 21 bases between the two germline ends. Germline lookup yields CDR1 MNHEY and CDR2 SVGAGI. The CDR3: CASSDTGTAVAQYF. CDR3 DNA: TGTGCCAGCAGTGATACCGGGACCGCGGTAGCTCAGTACTTC.

A remark on this clonotype: One end of the junction is discordant with germline, which a read error may explain. The chain uses TRBV20-1 and TRBJ2-1, with 7 bases matching TRBD1. Germline CDR1 is DFQATT and CDR2 is SNEGSKA (reference sequence). There are 15 residues in the CDR3. CDR3 amino acids: CTARDPQAGGNEQFF. CDR3 in DNA: TGCACTGCTAGAGATCCCCAGGCAGGGGGCAATGAGCAGTTCTTC.

About this clonotype itself: A read error may produce the germline difference seen at one junction end. The CDR3 is CSARDPRPGYNGQFF. CDR3 DNA: TGCAGTGCTAGAGACCCCCGGCCGGGTTACAATGGGCAGTTCTTC. The chain combines TRBV20-1 with TRBJ2-1; D unclear. The germline gives CDR1 DFQATT, CDR2 SNEGSKA (reference sequence). The CDR3 runs 15 residues.

On this clonotype itself: This may be a read error: a much more frequent sequence differs by one nucleotide. The chain has TRBV29-1 and TRBJ1-5; possibly TRBD1 for D (5 bases). The CDR3 consists of 12 residues. Germline V gene lookup returns CDR1 SQVTM and CDR2 ANQGSEA. The CDR3 nucleotides read TGCATCGTAGGGGCCCTCAATCAGCCCCAGCATTTT. Translated, it gives CIVGALNQPQHF.

The table lists this clonotype with a few counts. This chain joins TRBV12-3 or TRBV12-4 and TRBJ2-7, with 12 bases fitting TRBD2. CDR3 size: 15 residues. The ends lost 6 bases at V and 6 bases at J; junction bases unmatched: 9. The CDR3 loop reads CASSPRLAGESEQYF. The CDR3 nucleotides read TGTGCCAGCAGCCCTAGACTAGCGGGAGAGAGCGAGCAGTACTTC.

As for this clonotype: The junction does not match germline at one end; this may be a read error. The genes are TRBV20-1 and TRBJ1-2; D is perhaps TRBD1 (5 bases). Germline CDR1 is DFQATT and CDR2 is SNEGSKA (reference sequence). This CDR3 spans 15 amino acids. The CDR3 loop is CSARELAGRNGGCTF. The DNA of the CDR3 is TGCAGTGCTAGAGAACTTGCAGGGAGAAATGGTGGCTGCACCTTC.

On this clonotype itself: Mismatch with germline at one junction end may stem from a read error. This chain connects TRBV20-1 to TRBJ2-1; tentative D call: TRBD2 (6 bases). The CDR3 totals 13 residues. CDR1 and CDR2 (germline): DFQATT, SNEGSKA (reference sequence). CDR3 amino acids: CSVRGPAGNKQFF. The CDR3 bases are TGCAGTGTTAGAGGGCCAGCGGGCAATAAACAGTTCTTC.

V gene TRBV7-6 combines with J gene TRBJ2-1, with D uncertain. The V and J ends lost 4 bases and 13 bases respectively, with 23 bases between them. The CDR3 length is 15 residues. Germline values: CDR1 SGHVS, CDR2 FNYEAQ. CDR3 sequence reads: CASSSPAAPYVEQFF. DNA of the CDR3: TGTGCCAGCAGCTCCCCCGCAGCACCATATGTTGAACAGTTCTTC.

On this clonotype itself: As the CDR3 is not closed by the conserved phenylalanine or tryptophan, this likely results from a read error. The rearrangement links TRBV5-1 to TRBJ2-1; TRBD1 aligns across 7 bases. CDR3 size: 13 residues. Germline-derived CDR1 and CDR2 are SGHRS and YFSETQ. The ends lost 4 bases at V and 5 bases at J; junction bases unmatched: 3. The CDR3 DNA follows: TGCGCCAGCAGCCCGCAGGGGGACAATGAGCAGTTCTAC. It encodes CASSPQGDNEQFY.

A single count supports this clonotype. A much larger clone lies one base from this, so it may be a read error. The chain links TRBV20-1 to TRBJ2-1; the match to TRBD2 covers 7 bases. The CDR3 loop spans 15 amino acids. Germline V gene sequence: CDR1 DFQATT, CDR2 SNEGSKA (reference sequence). V lost 2 bases, J lost 6 bases, and 10 bases stayed unmatched. In DNA form, the CDR3 reads TGCAGTGCTAGAATAGTGGCTAGCGGTATCAATGAGCAGTTCTTC. This sequence encodes CSARIVASGINEQFF.

The chain recombines TRBV11-2 with TRBJ2-1; D possibly uses TRBD1 or TRBD2 (5 bases each). There are 16 residues in the CDR3. In germline, CDR1 is SGHAT, CDR2 FQNNGV. V was trimmed by 0 bases and J by 6 bases, leaving 15 bases between them. CDR3 loop: CASSLEDGGTTNEQFF. The CDR3 coding sequence is TGTGCCAGCAGCTTAGAAGACGGTGGGACCACCAATGAGCAGTTCTTC.

The chain is built from TRBV11-3 and TRBJ2-7, with D unresolved. V shed 6 bases and J shed 3 bases, with 18 bases lying between them. The length of the CDR3 is 15 residues. CDR1 is SGHNT and CDR2 is YENEEA in the germline V gene. The CDR3 bases are TGTGCCAGCAGTCCCCGCCCGGTACACAACTACGAGCAGTACTTC. It codes for CASSPRPVHNYEQYF. Full variable domain (outside the CDR3, taken from reference TRBV11-3 and TRBJ2-7): EAGVVQSPRYKIIEKKQPVAFWCNPISGHNTLYWYLQNLGQGPELLIRYENEEAVDDSQLPKDRFSAERLKGVDSTLKIQPAELGDSAVYLCASSPRPVHNYEQYFGPGTRLTVT.